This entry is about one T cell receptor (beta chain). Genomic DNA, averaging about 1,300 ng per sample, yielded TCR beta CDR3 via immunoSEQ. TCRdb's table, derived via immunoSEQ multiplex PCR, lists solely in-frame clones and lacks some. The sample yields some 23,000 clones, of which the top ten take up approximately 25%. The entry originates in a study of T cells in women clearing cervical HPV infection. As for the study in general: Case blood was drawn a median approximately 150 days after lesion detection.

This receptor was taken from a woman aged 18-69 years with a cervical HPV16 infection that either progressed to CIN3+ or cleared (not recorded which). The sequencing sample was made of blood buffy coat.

The part of the CDR3 DNA that was read is TGTGCCAGCAGCATACCAGGTGGCTCTGGAAACACC. It specifies CASSIPGGSGNT. The whole CDR3 reads CASSIPGGSGNTIYF. This sequence joins TRBV13 and TRBJ1-3; D gene unclear. The read ends 3 residues early relative to the CDR3; the germline J gene fills the gap. The CDR3 has 15 amino acids. Germline V CDR1 and CDR2: PRHDT, FYEKMQ (reference sequence). Trimming removed 5 bases at V and 0 bases at J, with 11 bases between.